This TCR beta chain is drawn from a study of blood T cells in healthy people across ages. A sample-barcoded 5' primer and a J-beta primer mix were used in a second PCR of about 7 to 12 cycles. TCRdb called the 5' RACE reads again in MiXCR, with one record for every CDR3 protein. The sample lists some 1.8 million distinct CDR3 sequences; more than 35% were seen once. The CDR3 is made up of 11 amino acids. Trimming stripped 1 base from V and 10 bases from J, with 7 bases between. The chain uses TRBV12-3 or TRBV12-4 and TRBJ1-2; D is perhaps TRBD1 (5 bases). Source material: blood. The receptor was isolated from a human donor in good health. The CDR3 sequence is CASSLGQLYTF. The CDR3 coding sequence is TGTGCCAGCAGTTTAGGACAGCTCTACACCTTC.